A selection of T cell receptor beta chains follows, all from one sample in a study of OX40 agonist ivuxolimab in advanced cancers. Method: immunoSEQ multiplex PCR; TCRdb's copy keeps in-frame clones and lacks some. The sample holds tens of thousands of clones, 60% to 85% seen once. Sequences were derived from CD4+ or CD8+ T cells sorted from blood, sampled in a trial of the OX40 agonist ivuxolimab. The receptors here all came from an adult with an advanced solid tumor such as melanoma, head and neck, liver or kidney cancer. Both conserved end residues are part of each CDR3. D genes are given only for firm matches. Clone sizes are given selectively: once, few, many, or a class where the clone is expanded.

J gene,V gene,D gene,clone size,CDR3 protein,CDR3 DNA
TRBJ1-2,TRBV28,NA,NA,CASSQGNYGYTF,TGTGCCAGCAGTCAGGGAAACTATGGCTACACCTTC
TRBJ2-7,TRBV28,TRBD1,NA,CASSKPGGIYEQYF,TGTGCCAGCAGCAAACCAGGGGGCATCTACGAGCAGTACTTC
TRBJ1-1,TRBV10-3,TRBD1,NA,CAIGDRKGRTEAFF,TGTGCCATCGGGGACAGGAAGGGTAGGACTGAAGCTTTCTTT
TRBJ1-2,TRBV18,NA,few,CASSPQEDGYTF,TGTGCCAGCTCACCACAGGAGGATGGCTACACCTTC
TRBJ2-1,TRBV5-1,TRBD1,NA,CASSLQGTGRNEQFF,TGCGCCAGCAGCTTGCAAGGGACAGGACGTAATGAGCAGTTCTTC
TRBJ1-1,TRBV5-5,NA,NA,CASSPSLRTEAFF,TGTGCCAGCAGCCCTTCGCTACGGACTGAAGCTTTCTTT
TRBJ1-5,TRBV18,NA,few,CASSPSGASPQHF,TGTGCCAGCTCACCATCGGGGGCCTCGCCCCAGCATTTT
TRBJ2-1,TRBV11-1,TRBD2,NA,CASSLGGGRQFF,TGTGCCAGCAGTTTGGGCGGGGGACGGCAGTTCTTC
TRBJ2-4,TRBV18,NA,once,CASSPSVGGVRRFDF,TGTGCCAGCTCACCCTCGGTGGGTGGCGTCCGACGGTTTGATTTC
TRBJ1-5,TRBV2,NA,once,CASSESGDQPQHF,TGTGCCAGCAGTGAATCGGGGGATCAGCCCCAGCATTTT